The 25 T cell receptor beta chains reported below all come from one sample, sequenced in a study of cytomegalovirus exposure and HLA in healthy donors. With 60 Vbeta and 13 Jbeta primers, the PCR was carried out. TCRdb's copy holds only in-frame clones and misses some; the assay was immunoSEQ multiplex PCR. Seen here are 200,000 or so clones, over 75% observed once, and the top ten hold around 1.7%. Sequencing used PBMCs. The receptors here all came from a man between 18 and 29 years old in good health and CMV-seronegative.

A remark on this clone: Mismatch with germline at one junction end may stem from a read error. This sequence joins TRBV30 and TRBJ2-7; unclear D gene. The CDR3 consists of 13 residues. Germline-derived CDR1 and CDR2 are GTSNPN and SVGIG (reference sequence). CDR3 in DNA: TGTGCCTGGAGTGACCAGCCTGCCTACGAGCGGTACTTC. It codes for CAWSDQPAYERYF.

V usage is TRBV6-6 and J usage is TRBJ2-7; D possibly corresponds to TRBD1 (6 bases). Per the germline V gene, CDR1 is MNHNY and CDR2 is SVGAGI (reference sequence). The CDR3 contains 15 residues. Trimming stripped 8 bases from V and 3 bases from J, with 20 bases between. The CDR3 sequence: CASARGDPVGYEQYF. For the CDR3, the DNA is TGTGCCAGCGCCAGGGGAGACCCCGTCGGCTACGAGCAGTACTTC.

The rearrangement joins TRBV5-5 to TRBJ1-1; D gene ambiguous. The germline V gene has CDR1 SGHKS and CDR2 YYEKEE (reference sequence). Trimming stripped 4 bases from V and 1 base from J, with 8 bases between. The CDR3 totals 13 residues. The CDR3 is CASSPRSNTEAFF. DNA for the CDR3: TGTGCCAGCAGCCCCAGATCGAACACTGAAGCTTTCTTT.

The chain employs TRBV2 and TRBJ1-5; D gene uncertain. The V end lost 7 bases, the J end lost 2 bases, and 12 bases lay between the germline ends. Germline V gives CDR1 SNHLY, CDR2 FYNNEI. The CDR3 runs to 14 residues. The CDR3 region has the DNA TGTGCCAGCAATACCCGGGATCGCAATCAGCCCCAGCATTTT. Translated, it gives CASNTRDRNQPQHF.

The table lists this clone with a count of one. The chain links TRBV30 to TRBJ2-3; TRBD1 is a possible D gene (6 bases). The CDR3 is 15 amino acids. The V and J ends lost 1 base and 4 bases respectively, with 15 bases between them. The germline V gene encodes CDR1 GTSNPN and CDR2 SVGIG (reference sequence). CDR3 region: CAWSARGTPPDTQYF. The CDR3 nucleotides are TGTGCCTGGAGTGCCCGTGGGACACCTCCAGATACGCAGTATTTT.

The genes are TRBV7-3 and TRBJ1-2; tentatively, D is TRBD1 (6 bases). Between the trimmed V and J ends, which lost 6 bases and 4 bases, there was a span of 12 bases. The germline gives CDR1 SGHTA, CDR2 FQGTGA. CDR3 size: 13 residues. CDR3 in amino acids: CASSPDRTYGYTF. For the CDR3, the DNA is TGTGCCAGCAGTCCCGACAGGACCTATGGCTACACCTTC.

As concerns this clone: The junction shows a germline mismatch at one end, possibly a read error. Other DNA sequences in the same sample also yield this CDR3. The chain carries TRBV7-2 and TRBJ2-5; 12 nucleotides align to TRBD2. This CDR3 region has 14 residues. CDR1 is SGHTA, CDR2 FQGNSA, per germline. In DNA form, the CDR3 reads TGTGCCAGCAGCCTAGCGGGAGGGCAAGAGACCCAGTACTTC. Its translation is CASSLAGGQETQYF. Filled out from reference TRBV7-2 and TRBJ2-5, the complete variable domain reads GAGVSQSPSNKVTEKGKDVELRCDPISGHTALYWYRQSLGQGLEFLIYFQGNSAPDKSGLPSDRFSAERTGGSVSTLTIQRTQQEDSAVYLCASSLAGGQETQYFGPGTRLLVL.

V gene TRBV19 combines with J gene TRBJ1-5; 8 bases agree with TRBD1. Germline V lookup: CDR1 LNHDA, CDR2 SQIVND (reference sequence). The CDR3 consists of 17 residues. The V segment lost 5 bases and the J segment 0 bases; nucleotides outside the gene matches: 9. The CDR3 DNA sequence: TGTGCCAGTAGTGGGGCAGGGGGCACCTTTAGCAATCAGCCCCAGCATTTT. It is translated as CASSGAGGTFSNQPQHF.

This clone occurred a few times. The V call is TRBV7-2, the J call TRBJ2-7, with D maybe TRBD1 (6 bases). The CDR3 has 14 amino acids. Germline V gives CDR1 SGHTA, CDR2 FQGNSA. Trimming took off 6 bases at V and 1 base at J, with 13 bases between the two ends. DNA of the CDR3: TGTGCCAGCAGAAGACAGGAGACTTCCTACGAGCAGTACTTC. This sequence encodes CASRRQETSYEQYF. Full variable domain (remainder filled in from reference TRBV7-2 and TRBJ2-7): GAGVSQSPSNKVTEKGKDVELRCDPISGHTALYWYRQSLGQGLEFLIYFQGNSAPDKSGLPSDRFSAERTGGSVSTLTIQRTQQEDSAVYLCASRRQETSYEQYFGPGTRLTVT.

This chain uses TRBV7-3 with TRBJ1-3; maybe TRBD1 (6 bases). CDR3 size: 13 residues. With 5 bases removed from V and 7 bases from J, the gap between germline ends came to 12 bases. Germline CDR1 reads SGHTA; CDR2 reads FQGTGA. CDR3 sequence: CASSVQGGNTIYF. The CDR3 region has the DNA TGTGCCAGCAGCGTACAGGGCGGCAACACCATATATTTT.

The rearrangement joins TRBV19 to TRBJ1-2, with a tentative D call TRBD1 (6 bases). The CDR3 length is 14 residues. Germline CDR1 reads LNHDA; CDR2 reads SQIVND (reference sequence). V was trimmed by 3 bases and J by 4 bases, leaving 12 bases between them. The CDR3 loop is CASSMAGAVYGYTF. The CDR3 coding sequence is TGTGCCAGTAGTATGGCAGGGGCGGTCTATGGCTACACCTTC.

This clone turned up a few times. This chain joins TRBV5-1 and TRBJ1-1; TRBD1 might be the D (6 bases). V was cut by 4 bases and J by 2 bases, with 15 bases left in between. Germline lookup yields CDR1 SGHRS and CDR2 YFSETQ. This CDR3 is 15 amino acids long. The CDR3 sequence: CASSAQGPDNTEAFF. In DNA, the CDR3 is TGCGCCAGCAGCGCCCAGGGGCCGGATAACACTGAAGCTTTCTTT. Using reference TRBV5-1 and TRBJ1-1 for the parts outside the CDR3, the full variable domain is KAGVTQTPRYLIKTRGQQVTLSCSPISGHRSVSWYQQTPGQGLQFLFEYFSETQRNKGNFPGRFSGRQFSNSRSEMNVSTLELGDSALYLCASSAQGPDNTEAFFGQGTRLTVV.

This clone was seen only a few times. The chain recombines TRBV5-6 with TRBJ2-1, with unresolved D. The V end lost 4 bases, the J end lost 3 bases, and 11 bases lay between the germline ends. Germline V lookup: CDR1 SGHDT, CDR2 YYEEEE. The CDR3 extends over 14 amino acids. The CDR3 DNA reads TGTGCCAGCAGCCCCCGCGGAATCTACAATGAGCAGTTCTTC. This sequence encodes CASSPRGIYNEQFF.

J is TRBJ1-6 and V is TRBV12-5; D gene uncertain. The CDR3 totals 16 residues. Germline values: CDR1 LGHNT, CDR2 FRNRAP. V dropped 1 base and J dropped 1 base, with 8 bases sitting between them. The CDR3 loop is CASGLGPGSYNSPLHF. CDR3 DNA: TGTGCTAGTGGTTTGGGGCCGGGGTCCTATAATTCACCCCTCCACTTT. The complete variable domain, with remaining parts taken from reference TRBV12-5 and TRBJ1-6, reads DARVTQTPRHKVTEMGQEVTMRCQPILGHNTVFWYRQTMMQGLELLAYFRNRAPLDDSGMPKDRFSAEMPDATLATLKIQPSEPRDSAVYFCASGLGPGSYNSPLHFGNGTRLTVT.

Concerning this clone: Within the sample, other DNA sequences also encode this same CDR3. The CDR3 DNA follows: TGTGCCAGCAGCTCGACAGGGACAGATACGCAGTATTTT. Protein product: CASSSTGTDTQYF. V and J are TRBV7-3 and TRBJ2-3, with 7 nucleotides matching TRBD1. J lost 3 bases, V lost 4 bases, and 1 base had no gene match. CDR1 and CDR2 from the germline V gene are SGHTA and FQGTGA. The CDR3 length is 13 residues. Filled out from reference TRBV7-3 and TRBJ2-3, the complete variable domain reads GAGVSQTPSNKVTEKGKYVELRCDPISGHTALYWYRQSLGQGPEFLIYFQGTGAADDSGLPNDRFFAVRPEGSVSTLKIQRTERGDSAVYLCASSSTGTDTQYFGPGTRLTVL.

V is TRBV4-3 and J is TRBJ1-2; unclear D gene. The CDR3 has 14 residues. Germline values: CDR1 LGHNA, CDR2 YSLEER. The V end lost 1 base, the J end lost 1 base, and 7 bases lay between the germline ends. CDR3 protein: CASSQVASNYGYTF. Written as DNA, the CDR3 is TGCGCCAGCAGCCAAGTAGCCAGTAACTATGGCTACACCTTC.

This clone came up a few times. This chain uses TRBV5-6 with TRBJ2-1, with TRBD1 as a possible D gene (5 bases). The CDR3 loop spans 15 amino acids. Germline assignment: CDR1 SGHDT and CDR2 YYEEEE. V gave up 2 bases and J gave up 6 bases, with 15 bases separating them. CDR3 nucleotides: TGTGCCAGCAGCTTATCAGGGTGGCCGGGCAATGAGCAGTTCTTC. Its protein product is CASSLSGWPGNEQFF. The full variable domain, in which reference TRBV5-6 and TRBJ2-1 provide the parts outside the CDR3, is DAGVTQSPTHLIKTRGQQVTLRCSPKSGHDTVSWYQQALGQGPQFIFQYYEEEERQRGNFPDRFSGHQFPNYSSELNVNALLLGDSALYLCASSLSGWPGNEQFFGPGTRLTVL.

The chain is built from TRBV6-1 and TRBJ2-2, with a tentative D call TRBD2 (6 bases). V was shortened by 6 bases and J by 5 bases, with 7 bases between the two germline ends. From germline, CDR1 is MNHNS and CDR2 SASEGT. This CDR3 region has 12 residues. The CDR3 coding sequence is TGTGCCAGCAGGGGACTTACCGGGGAGCTGTTTTTT. Its translation: CASRGLTGELFF.

This clone was counted once. The chain combines TRBV7-4 with TRBJ1-2; the D gene is possibly TRBD1 (6 bases). This CDR3 has 19 residues. Trimming removed 5 bases at V and 7 bases at J, with 32 bases between. Germline values: CDR1 SGHVT, CDR2 SQSDAQ. DNA for the CDR3: TGTGCCAGCAGCGTCAAGGGGGTCGACACGACTCGCCCCGCTATTGGCTACACCTTC. This codes for CASSVKGVDTTRPAIGYTF. The full variable domain, in which reference TRBV7-4 and TRBJ1-2 provide the parts outside the CDR3, is GAGVSQSPRYKVAKRGRDVALRCDSISGHVTLYWYRQTLGQGSEVLTYSQSDAQRDKSGRPSGRFSAERPERSVSTLKIQRTEQGDSAVYLCASSVKGVDTTRPAIGYTFGSGTRLTVV.

This clone showed up just a few times. CDR3 in amino acids: CASSYSVSNQPQHF. The CDR3 nucleotides read TGTGCCAGTAGTTACTCGGTTAGCAATCAGCCCCAGCATTTT. The chain combines TRBV19 with TRBJ1-5; D gene ambiguous. The germline V gene encodes CDR1 LNHDA and CDR2 SQIVND (reference sequence). The V gene lost 5 bases and the J gene lost 0 bases, with 8 bases spanning the gap. This CDR3 comprises 14 residues.

This chain uses TRBV7-9 with TRBJ2-1; D perhaps matches TRBD1 (6 bases). The V gene lost 1 base and the J gene lost 12 bases, with 10 bases spanning the gap. CDR3 size: 12 residues. The germline gives CDR1 SEHNR, CDR2 FQNEAQ (reference sequence). The CDR3: CASSLEDRWQFF. For the CDR3, the DNA is TGTGCCAGCAGCTTAGAAGACAGGTGGCAGTTCTTC.

The chain couples TRBV7-8 to TRBJ2-7; 8 nucleotides line up with TRBD1. The junction had 6 bases not matched to a gene; V was cut back by 1 base and J by 4 bases. Germline CDR1 and CDR2: SGHVS and FQNEAQ. CDR3 length equals 15 residues. The CDR3 DNA follows: TGTGCCAGCAGCTTAGGTGCGGGACAGGCTTACGAGCAGTACTTC. Encoded protein: CASSLGAGQAYEQYF.

This chain links TRBV6-4 with TRBJ2-2, with 10 bases matching TRBD2. Losses at the gene ends were 2 bases for V and 4 bases for J; bases not matched to a gene: 13. The CDR3 is 19 residues long. The germline gives CDR1 MRHNA, CDR2 SNTAGT. This CDR3 is CASSDAVASGSSGTGELFF. The CDR3, as DNA: TGTGCCAGCAGTGACGCGGTAGCTAGCGGGAGTTCCGGCACCGGGGAGCTGTTTTTT.

This clone is a singleton in its sample. Here the CDR3 reads CASSPGNIQYF. The CDR3 DNA reads as TGTGCCAGCAGCCCAGGAAACATTCAGTACTTC. The V call is TRBV7-2, the J call TRBJ2-4; D uncertain. The V gene's germline CDR1 is SGHTA and CDR2 FQGNSA. The CDR3 loop spans 11 amino acids. Deletions cut 5 bases from V and 6 bases from J, with 5 bases between.

The rearrangement links TRBV7-9 to TRBJ1-2; D is perhaps TRBD1 (6 bases). Trimming left V 3 bases short and J 2 bases short, with 7 bases between. The CDR3 length is 13 residues. Germline CDR1 is SEHNR and CDR2 is FQNEAQ (reference sequence). The chain's CDR3 is CASSFGQNYGYTF. In DNA, the CDR3 is TGTGCCAGCAGCTTCGGACAGAACTATGGCTACACCTTC.